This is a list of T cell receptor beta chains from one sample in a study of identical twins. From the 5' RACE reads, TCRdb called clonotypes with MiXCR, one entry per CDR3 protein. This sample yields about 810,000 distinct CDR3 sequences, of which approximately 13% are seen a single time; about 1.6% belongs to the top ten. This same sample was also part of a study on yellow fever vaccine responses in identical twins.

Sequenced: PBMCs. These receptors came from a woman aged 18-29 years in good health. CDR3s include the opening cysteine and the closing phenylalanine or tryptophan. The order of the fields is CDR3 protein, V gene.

CDR3aa: CASSYSRQRTVNWETQYF
v_gene: TRBV6-5

CDR3aa: CASSEGTSGSYEQYF
v_gene: TRBV5-6

CDR3aa: CASSLNLSGRRYTGELFF
v_gene: TRBV7-6

CDR3aa: CASSLWEFTEAFF
v_gene: TRBV7-9

CDR3aa: CAISESHRVGEQFF
v_gene: TRBV10-3

CDR3aa: CASSLAASGNLLLPDTQYF
v_gene: TRBV12-3/TRBV12-4

CDR3aa: CASSYRGGSAFF
v_gene: TRBV12-3/TRBV12-4

CDR3aa: CASSWEHNTGELFF
v_gene: TRBV2

CDR3aa: CASREGQLGLAYEQYF
v_gene: TRBV5-6

CDR3aa: CASSLGTPSTYEQYF
v_gene: TRBV12-3/TRBV12-4

CDR3aa: CASTLGRVNQPQHF
v_gene: TRBV12-3/TRBV12-4

CDR3aa: CASSYRGTGNGQPQHF
v_gene: TRBV6-2/TRBV6-3

CDR3aa: CSATRGTGNTGELFF
v_gene: TRBV20-1

CDR3aa: CASSEELPLPRGYTF
v_gene: TRBV2

CDR3aa: CASRAPDPGTEQFF
v_gene: TRBV2

CDR3aa: CSAPPSGGRSDTQYF
v_gene: TRBV20-1

CDR3aa: CASKGADYADTQYF
v_gene: TRBV28

CDR3aa: CASSLTTGWNSPLHF
v_gene: TRBV11-2

CDR3aa: CASSLFSDTVIDGYTF
v_gene: TRBV28

CDR3aa: CASSDYTNTGELFF
v_gene: TRBV2

CDR3aa: CASSLALRGSPLHF
v_gene: TRBV5-1

CDR3aa: CASSPEGQLGQPQHF
v_gene: TRBV12-3/TRBV12-4

CDR3aa: CSAYISSSGRAPGELFF
v_gene: TRBV20-1

CDR3aa: CASSSSWAGVNEQFF
v_gene: TRBV7-9

CDR3aa: CASSAVTGTYNEQFF
v_gene: TRBV11-2

CDR3aa: CASAMGGTGGNEQYF
v_gene: TRBV25-1

CDR3aa: CSAPRDVYGYTF
v_gene: TRBV20-1

CDR3aa: CASRTSGSFDNEQFF
v_gene: TRBV7-9

CDR3aa: CASSSRGEQYF
v_gene: TRBV12-3/TRBV12-4

CDR3aa: CASSQDTGTSGYTF
v_gene: TRBV3-1

CDR3aa: CASSEGFGSYEQYF
v_gene: TRBV9

CDR3aa: CSAEGGGGADTQYF
v_gene: TRBV20-1

CDR3aa: CASSVGLITSGPDEQYF
v_gene: TRBV9

CDR3aa: CASSSTGDFCCEQFF
v_gene: TRBV28

CDR3aa: CASSFYGGPRVSYNEQFF
v_gene: TRBV11-2

CDR3aa: CATSREYSSGGQETQYF
v_gene: TRBV15

CDR3aa: CASSPSPAQARNIQYF
v_gene: TRBV18

CDR3aa: CASSLQLGYTGELFF
v_gene: TRBV5-5

CDR3aa: CASSDSFNQPQHF
v_gene: TRBV27

CDR3aa: CAIRGDDRVGETQYF
v_gene: TRBV10-3

CDR3aa: CASSLGDTGSGYTF
v_gene: TRBV5-1

CDR3aa: CSASTGGLEQYF
v_gene: TRBV20-1

CDR3aa: CAISESQGNIQYF
v_gene: TRBV10-3

CDR3aa: CASSLGFGDLDGELFF
v_gene: TRBV11-2

CDR3aa: CASSTGLAPQETQYF
v_gene: TRBV13

CDR3aa: CASSPRRGKTEAFF
v_gene: TRBV7-2

CDR3aa: CASSVSGVAITDTQYF
v_gene: TRBV9

CDR3aa: CASSLVGTGATGELFF
v_gene: TRBV5-1

CDR3aa: CASSQDLSAVNTEAFF
v_gene: TRBV4-1

CDR3aa: CASSGDPGAYNEQFF
v_gene: TRBV5-1

CDR3aa: CASNRGNTGELFF
v_gene: TRBV6-1

CDR3aa: CATSDSPGSSSYNEQFF
v_gene: TRBV24-1

CDR3aa: CSARGGFSNTGELFF
v_gene: TRBV20-1

CDR3aa: CASSLFVRDEQYF
v_gene: TRBV12-3/TRBV12-4

CDR3aa: CASSGNGAGSNTGELFF
v_gene: TRBV7-3

CDR3aa: CASSLAPGTYGYTF
v_gene: TRBV6-1

CDR3aa: CASSSRTGGQETQYF
v_gene: TRBV12-3/TRBV12-4

CDR3aa: CASSSPRLIRSTEAFF
v_gene: TRBV12-3/TRBV12-4